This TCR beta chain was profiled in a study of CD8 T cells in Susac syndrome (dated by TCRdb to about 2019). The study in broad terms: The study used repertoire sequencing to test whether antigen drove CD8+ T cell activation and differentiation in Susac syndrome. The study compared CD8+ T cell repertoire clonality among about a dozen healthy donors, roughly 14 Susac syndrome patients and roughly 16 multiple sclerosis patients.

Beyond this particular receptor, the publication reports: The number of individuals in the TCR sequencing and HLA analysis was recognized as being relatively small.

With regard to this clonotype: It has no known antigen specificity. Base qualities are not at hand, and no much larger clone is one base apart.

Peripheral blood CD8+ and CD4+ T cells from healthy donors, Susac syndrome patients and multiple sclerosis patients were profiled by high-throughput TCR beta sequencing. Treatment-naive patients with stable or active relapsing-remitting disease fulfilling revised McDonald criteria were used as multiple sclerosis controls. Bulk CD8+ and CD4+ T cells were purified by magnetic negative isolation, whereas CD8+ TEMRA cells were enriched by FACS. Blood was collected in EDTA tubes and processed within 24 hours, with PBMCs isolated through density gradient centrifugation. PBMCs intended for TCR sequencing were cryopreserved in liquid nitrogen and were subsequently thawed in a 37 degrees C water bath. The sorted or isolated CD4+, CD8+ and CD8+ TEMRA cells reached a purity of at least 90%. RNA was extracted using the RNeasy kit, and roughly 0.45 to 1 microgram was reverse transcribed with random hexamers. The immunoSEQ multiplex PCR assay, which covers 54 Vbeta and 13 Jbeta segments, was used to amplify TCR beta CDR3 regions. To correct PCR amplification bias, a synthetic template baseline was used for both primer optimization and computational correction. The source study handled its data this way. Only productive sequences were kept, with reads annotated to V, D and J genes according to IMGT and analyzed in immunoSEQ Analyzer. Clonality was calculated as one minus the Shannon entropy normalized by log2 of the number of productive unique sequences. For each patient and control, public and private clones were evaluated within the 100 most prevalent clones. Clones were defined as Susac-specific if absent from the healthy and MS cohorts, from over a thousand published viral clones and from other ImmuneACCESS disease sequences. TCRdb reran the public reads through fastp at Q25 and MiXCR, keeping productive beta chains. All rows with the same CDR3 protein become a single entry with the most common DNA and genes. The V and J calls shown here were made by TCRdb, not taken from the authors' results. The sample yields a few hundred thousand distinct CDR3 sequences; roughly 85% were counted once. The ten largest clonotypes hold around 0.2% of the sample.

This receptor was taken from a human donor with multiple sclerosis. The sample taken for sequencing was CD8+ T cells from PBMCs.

CDR3 protein: CSVEDLTSWAEAFF. In nucleotide form, the sequence is TGCAGCGTTGAAGACCTGACTAGTTGGGCTGAAGCTTTCTTT. The rearrangement joined TRBV29-1 to TRBJ1-1; there is no confident call for the D gene. Relative to germline, V is 0 bases shorter and J is 6 bases shorter, with 14 bases between their ends. The cysteine opens and the phenylalanine closes a CDR3 of 14 amino acids. Just the 42-base CDR3 DNA is kept, in frame starting at base 1. CDR1 is given as SQVTM and CDR2 as ANQGSEA, both from the germline V gene.